This T cell receptor (beta chain) came from a study of response to subunit inactivated influenza vaccine. Study results and limitations: Every seasonal influenza vaccination brings in few new T cells, the authors suggested.

J was trimmed by 2 bases and V by 4 bases; bases with no gene match: 5. The CDR3 loop spans 16 amino acids. Per germline, CDR1 SGHAT and CDR2 FQNNGV. The table lists this clonotype with a few counts. What it recognizes is unknown. TCRdb used MiXCR to reprocess the RT-PCR reads, holding one entry per CDR3 protein. The table shows around 760,000 distinct CDR3 sequences, with approximately 14% occurring only once. The origin of this receptor is a man over 45 who received an inactivated influenza vaccine. This chain links TRBV11-2 with TRBJ2-6, with 7 bases lining up with TRBD2. This specimen consisted of PBMCs from blood, obtained about 14 days before vaccination. This CDR3 is CASSSKAGTGANVLTF. CDR3 nucleotides: TGTGCCAGCAGCTCCAAAGCGGGGACTGGGGCCAACGTCCTGACTTTC.